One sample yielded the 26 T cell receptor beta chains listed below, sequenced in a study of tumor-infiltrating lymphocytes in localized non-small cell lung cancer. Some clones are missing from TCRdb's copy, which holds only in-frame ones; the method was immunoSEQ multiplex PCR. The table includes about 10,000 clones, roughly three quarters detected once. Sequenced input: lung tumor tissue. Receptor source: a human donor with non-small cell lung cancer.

The CDR3 sequence is CASSLTGAGYGYTF. CDR3 coding DNA: TGTGCCAGCAGCTTGACAGGGGCCGGCTATGGCTACACCTTC. The chain has TRBV5-8 and TRBJ1-2; 7 bases align to TRBD1. Germline assignment: CDR1 SGHTS and CDR2 YDEGEE. The V gene end was trimmed by 1 base and the J gene end by 4 bases; junction bases not matched to a gene: 4. This CDR3 has 14 amino acids.

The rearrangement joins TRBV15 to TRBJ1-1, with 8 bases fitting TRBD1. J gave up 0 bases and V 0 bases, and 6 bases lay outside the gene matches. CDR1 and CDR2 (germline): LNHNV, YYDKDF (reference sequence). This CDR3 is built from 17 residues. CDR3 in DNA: TGTGCCACCAGCAGAGATCAGGGGGCTGGAATGAACACTGAAGCTTTCTTT. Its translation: CATSRDQGAGMNTEAFF.

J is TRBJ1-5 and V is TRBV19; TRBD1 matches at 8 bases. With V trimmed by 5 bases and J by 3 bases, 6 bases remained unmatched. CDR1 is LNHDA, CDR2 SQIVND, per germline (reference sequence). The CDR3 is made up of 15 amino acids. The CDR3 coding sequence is TGTGCCAGTAGTCCGGACAGGGTGGACAATCAGCCCCAGCATTTT. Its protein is CASSPDRVDNQPQHF.

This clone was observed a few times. CDR3 loop: CASSQVRLRGGGTEAFF. Written as DNA, the CDR3 is TGCGCCAGCAGCCAAGTACGTCTCCGGGGGGGTGGGACTGAAGCTTTCTTT. This chain joins TRBV4-1 and TRBJ1-1, with D perhaps TRBD1 (5 bases). The CDR3 length is 17 residues. V was pared by 1 base and J by 5 bases, with 20 bases between. Germline V lookup: CDR1 MGHRA, CDR2 YSYEKL.

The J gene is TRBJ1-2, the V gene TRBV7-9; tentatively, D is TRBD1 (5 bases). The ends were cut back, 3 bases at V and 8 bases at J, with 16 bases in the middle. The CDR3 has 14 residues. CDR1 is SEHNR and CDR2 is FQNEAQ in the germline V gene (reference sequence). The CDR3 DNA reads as TGTGCCAGCAGCTTCCGGGACCAATCGACAGGCTACACCTTC. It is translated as CASSFRDQSTGYTF.

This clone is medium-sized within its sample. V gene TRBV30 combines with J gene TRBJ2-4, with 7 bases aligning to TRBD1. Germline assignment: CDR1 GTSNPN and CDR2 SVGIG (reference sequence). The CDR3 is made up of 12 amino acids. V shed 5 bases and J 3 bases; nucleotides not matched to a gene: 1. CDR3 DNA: TGTGCCTGGGGACAGGACAAAAACATTCAGTACTTC. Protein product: CAWGQDKNIQYF. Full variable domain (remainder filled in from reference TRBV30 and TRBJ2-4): SQTIHQWPATLVQPVGSPLSLECTVEGTSNPNLYWYRQAAGRGLQLLFYSVGIGQISSEVPQNLSASRPQDRQFILSSKKLLLSDSGFYLCAWGQDKNIQYFGAGTRLSVL.

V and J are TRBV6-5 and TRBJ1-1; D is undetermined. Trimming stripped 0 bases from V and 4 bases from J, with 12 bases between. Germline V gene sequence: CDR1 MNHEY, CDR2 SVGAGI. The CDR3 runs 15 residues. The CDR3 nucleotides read TGTGCCAGCAGTTACTCACGGAGGCTATTCACTGAAGCTTTCTTT. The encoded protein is CASSYSRRLFTEAFF.

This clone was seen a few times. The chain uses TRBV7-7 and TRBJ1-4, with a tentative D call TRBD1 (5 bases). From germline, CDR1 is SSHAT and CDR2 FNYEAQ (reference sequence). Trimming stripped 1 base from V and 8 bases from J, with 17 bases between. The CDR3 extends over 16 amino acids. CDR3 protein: CASSLGSGGMGEKLFF. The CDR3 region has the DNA TGTGCCAGCAGCTTAGGTTCCGGGGGGATGGGCGAAAAACTGTTTTTT.

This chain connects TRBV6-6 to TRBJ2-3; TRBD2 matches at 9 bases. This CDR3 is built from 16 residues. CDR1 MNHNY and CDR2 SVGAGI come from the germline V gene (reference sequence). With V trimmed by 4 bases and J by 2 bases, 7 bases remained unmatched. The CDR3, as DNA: TGTGCCAGCAGTTTGGTAGCGGGAGTTTTCACAGATACGCAGTATTTT. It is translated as CASSLVAGVFTDTQYF.

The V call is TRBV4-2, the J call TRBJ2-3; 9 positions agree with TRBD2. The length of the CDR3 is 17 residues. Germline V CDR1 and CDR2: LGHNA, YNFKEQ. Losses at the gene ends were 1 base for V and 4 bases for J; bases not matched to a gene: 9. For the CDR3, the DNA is TGTGCCAGCAGCCAAGCTTCTAGCGGGGCGAGGGCAGATACGCAGTATTTT. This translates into CASSQASSGARADTQYF.

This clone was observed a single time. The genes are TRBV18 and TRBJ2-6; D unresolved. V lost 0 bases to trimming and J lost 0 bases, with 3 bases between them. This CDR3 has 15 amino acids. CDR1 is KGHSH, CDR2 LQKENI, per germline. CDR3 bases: TGTGCCAGCTCACCACCGGTCTCTGGGGCCAACGTCCTGACTTTC. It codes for CASSPPVSGANVLTF.

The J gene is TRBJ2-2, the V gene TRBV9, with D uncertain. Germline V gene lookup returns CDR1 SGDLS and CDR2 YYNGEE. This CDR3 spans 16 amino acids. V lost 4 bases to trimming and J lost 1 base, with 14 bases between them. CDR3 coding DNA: TGTGCCAGCAGCCCCCTCCCACACTTGAACACCGGGGAGCTGTTTTTT. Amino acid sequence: CASSPLPHLNTGELFF.

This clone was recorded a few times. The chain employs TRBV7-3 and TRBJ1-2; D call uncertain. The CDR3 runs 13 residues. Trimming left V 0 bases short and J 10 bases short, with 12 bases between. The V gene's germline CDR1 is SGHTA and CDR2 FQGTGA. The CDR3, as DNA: TGTGCCAGCAGCTTAACTCCTATGTCTGACTACACCTTC. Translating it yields CASSLTPMSDYTF.

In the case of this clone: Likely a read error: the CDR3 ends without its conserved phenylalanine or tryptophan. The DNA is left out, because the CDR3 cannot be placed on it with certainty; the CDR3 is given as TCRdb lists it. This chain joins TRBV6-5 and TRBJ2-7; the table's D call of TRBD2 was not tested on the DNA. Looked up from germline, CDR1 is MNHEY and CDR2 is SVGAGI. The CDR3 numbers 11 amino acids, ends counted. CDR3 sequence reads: CASGAGVLVWL.

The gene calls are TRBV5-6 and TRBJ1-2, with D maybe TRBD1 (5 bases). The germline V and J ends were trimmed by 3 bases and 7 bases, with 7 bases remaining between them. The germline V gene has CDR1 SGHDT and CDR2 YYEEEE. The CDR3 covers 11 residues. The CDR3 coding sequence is TGTGCCAGCAGCTGGGGGGGTGGCTACACCTTC. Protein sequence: CASSWGGGYTF.

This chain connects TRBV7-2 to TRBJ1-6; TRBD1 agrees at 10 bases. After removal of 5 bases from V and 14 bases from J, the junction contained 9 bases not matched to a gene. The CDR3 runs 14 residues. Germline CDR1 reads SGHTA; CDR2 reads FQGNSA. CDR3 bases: TGTGCCAGCAGCGAGGGACAGGGGTCGGTCACCCTCCACTTT. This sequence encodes CASSEGQGSVTLHF.

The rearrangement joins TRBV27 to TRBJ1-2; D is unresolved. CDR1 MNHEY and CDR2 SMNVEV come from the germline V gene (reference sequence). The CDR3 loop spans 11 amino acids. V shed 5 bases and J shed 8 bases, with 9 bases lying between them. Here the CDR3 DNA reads TGTGCCAGCAGTGCTGGGATAGGCTACACCTTC. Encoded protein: CASSAGIGYTF.

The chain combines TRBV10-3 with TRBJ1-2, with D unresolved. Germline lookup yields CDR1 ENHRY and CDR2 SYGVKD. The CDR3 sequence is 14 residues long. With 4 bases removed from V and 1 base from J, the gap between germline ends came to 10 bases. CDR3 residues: CAISVGQFNYGYTF. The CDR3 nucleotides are TGTGCCATCAGTGTAGGGCAGTTTAACTATGGCTACACCTTC.

The CDR3 reads CASSNRGGKETQYF. In nucleotides, the CDR3 is TGTGCCAGCAGTAACAGGGGGGGTAAAGAGACCCAGTACTTC. The gene calls are TRBV6-5 and TRBJ2-5; possible D gene TRBD1, 8 bases. In germline, CDR1 is MNHEY, CDR2 SVGAGI. The length of the CDR3 is 14 residues. V gave up 5 bases and J gave up 3 bases, with 13 bases separating them.

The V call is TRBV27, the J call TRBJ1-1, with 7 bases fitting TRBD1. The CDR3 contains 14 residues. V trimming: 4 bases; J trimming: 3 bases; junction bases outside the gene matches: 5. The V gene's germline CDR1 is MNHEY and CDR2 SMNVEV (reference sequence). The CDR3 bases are TGTGCCAGCAGTTCGACGACAGGGCACACTGAAGCTTTCTTT. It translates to CASSSTTGHTEAFF.

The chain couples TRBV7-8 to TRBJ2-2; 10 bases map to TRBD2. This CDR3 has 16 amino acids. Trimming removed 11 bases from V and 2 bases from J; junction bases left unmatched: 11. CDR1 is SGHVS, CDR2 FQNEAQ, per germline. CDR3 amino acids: CAQSSLAGANTGELFF. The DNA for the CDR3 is TGTGCCCAGTCCTCCCTAGCGGGGGCTAACACCGGGGAGCTGTTTTTT.

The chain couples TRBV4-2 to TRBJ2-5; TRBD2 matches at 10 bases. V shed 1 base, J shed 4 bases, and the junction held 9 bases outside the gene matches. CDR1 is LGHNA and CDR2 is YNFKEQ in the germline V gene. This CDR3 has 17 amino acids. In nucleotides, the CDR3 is TGTGCCAGCAGCCAAGGGCTAGCGGGGGCCTCGGGAGAGACCCAGTACTTC. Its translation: CASSQGLAGASGETQYF.

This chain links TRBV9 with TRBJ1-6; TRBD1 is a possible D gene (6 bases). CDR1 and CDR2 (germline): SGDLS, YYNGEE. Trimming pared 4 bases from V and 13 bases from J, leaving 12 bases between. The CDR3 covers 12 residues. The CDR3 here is CASSPGGGPLHF. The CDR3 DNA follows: TGTGCCAGCAGCCCAGGAGGGGGTCCCCTCCACTTT.

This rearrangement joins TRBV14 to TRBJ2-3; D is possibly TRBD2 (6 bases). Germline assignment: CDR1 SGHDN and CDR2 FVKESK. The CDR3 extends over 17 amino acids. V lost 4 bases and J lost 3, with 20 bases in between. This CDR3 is CASSRGVAGLRTDTQYF. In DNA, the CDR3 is TGTGCCAGCAGCCGCGGGGTGGCCGGGCTGAGAACAGATACGCAGTATTTT. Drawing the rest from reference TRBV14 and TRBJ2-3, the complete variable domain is EAGVTQFPSHSVIEKGQTVTLRCDPISGHDNLYWYRRVMGKEIKFLLHFVKESKQDESGMPNNRFLAERTGGTYSTLKVQPAELEDSGVYFCASSRGVAGLRTDTQYFGPGTRLTVL.

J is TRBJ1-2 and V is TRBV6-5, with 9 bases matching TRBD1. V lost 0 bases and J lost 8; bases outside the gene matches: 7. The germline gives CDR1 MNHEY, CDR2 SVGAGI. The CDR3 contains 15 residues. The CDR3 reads CASSYSMGQGRGYTF. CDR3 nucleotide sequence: TGTGCCAGCAGTTACTCTATGGGACAGGGAAGAGGCTACACCTTC.

The CDR3 bases are TGCAGCGTGGTCGGGACAGGGGGCACCGGGGAGCTGTTTTTT. Amino acid sequence: CSVVGTGGTGELFF. The rearrangement joins TRBV29-1 to TRBJ2-2; 11 bases line up with TRBD1. CDR3 size: 14 residues. Germline lookup yields CDR1 SQVTM and CDR2 ANQGSEA. With 6 bases clipped from V and 4 bases from J, the junction kept 4 bases outside the gene matches.